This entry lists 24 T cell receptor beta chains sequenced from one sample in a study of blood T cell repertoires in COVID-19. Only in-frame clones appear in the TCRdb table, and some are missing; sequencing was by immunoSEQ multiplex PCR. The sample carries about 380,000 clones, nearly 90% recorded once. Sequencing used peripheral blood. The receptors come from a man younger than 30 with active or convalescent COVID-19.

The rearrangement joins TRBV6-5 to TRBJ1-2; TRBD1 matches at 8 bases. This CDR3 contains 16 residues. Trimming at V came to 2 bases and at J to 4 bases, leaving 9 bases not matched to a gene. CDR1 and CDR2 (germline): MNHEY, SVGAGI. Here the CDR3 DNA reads TGTGCCAGCAGTTACACAACCCCCGGACAGGGCTATGGCTACACCTTC. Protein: CASSYTTPGQGYGYTF.

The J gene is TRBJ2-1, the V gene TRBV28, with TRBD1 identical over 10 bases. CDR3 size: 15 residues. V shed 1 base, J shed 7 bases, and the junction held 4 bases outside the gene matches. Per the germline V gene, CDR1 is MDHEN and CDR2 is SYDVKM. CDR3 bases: TGTGCCAGCAGTTTATTGGACAGGGGGACGAATGAGCAGTTCTTC. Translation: CASSLLDRGTNEQFF.

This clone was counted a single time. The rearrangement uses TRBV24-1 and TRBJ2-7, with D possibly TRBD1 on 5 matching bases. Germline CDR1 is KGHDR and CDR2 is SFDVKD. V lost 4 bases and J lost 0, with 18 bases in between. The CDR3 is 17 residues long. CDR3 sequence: CATSDPNTDSNSYEQYF. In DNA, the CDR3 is TGTGCCACCAGTGACCCGAACACCGACAGTAACTCCTACGAGCAGTACTTC.

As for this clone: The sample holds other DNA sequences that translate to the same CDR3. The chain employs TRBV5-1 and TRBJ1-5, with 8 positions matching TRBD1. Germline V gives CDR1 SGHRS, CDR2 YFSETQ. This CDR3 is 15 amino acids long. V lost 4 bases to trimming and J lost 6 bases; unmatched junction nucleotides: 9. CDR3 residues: CASSPGTGGGQPQHF. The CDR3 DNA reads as TGCGCCAGCAGCCCGGGGACAGGAGGAGGTCAGCCCCAGCATTTT.

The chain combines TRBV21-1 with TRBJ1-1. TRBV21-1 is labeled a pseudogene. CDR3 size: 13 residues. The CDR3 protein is CASSKVISEGAFF. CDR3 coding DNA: TGTGCCAGCAGCAAAGTGATATCGGAGGGAGCTTTCTTT.

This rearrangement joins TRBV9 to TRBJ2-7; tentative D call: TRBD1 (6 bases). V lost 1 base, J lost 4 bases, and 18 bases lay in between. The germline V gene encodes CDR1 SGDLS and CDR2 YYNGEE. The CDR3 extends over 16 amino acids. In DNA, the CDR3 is TGTGCCAGCAGCGTACTGGACAGCGCGGAAATTTACGAGCAGTACTTC. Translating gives CASSVLDSAEIYEQYF.

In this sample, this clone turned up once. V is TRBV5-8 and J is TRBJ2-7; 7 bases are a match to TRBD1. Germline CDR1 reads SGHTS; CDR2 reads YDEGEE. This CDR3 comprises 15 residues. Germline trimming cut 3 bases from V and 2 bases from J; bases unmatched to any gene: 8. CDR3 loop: CASSWAGTDTYEQYF. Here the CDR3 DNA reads TGTGCCAGCAGCTGGGCCGGGACAGACACCTACGAGCAGTACTTC.

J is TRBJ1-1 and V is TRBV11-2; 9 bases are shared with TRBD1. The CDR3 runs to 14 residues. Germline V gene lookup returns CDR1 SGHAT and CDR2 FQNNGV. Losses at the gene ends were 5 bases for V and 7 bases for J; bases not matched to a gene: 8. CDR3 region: CASSLRTGGVEAFF. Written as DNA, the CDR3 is TGTGCCAGCAGCCTACGTACAGGGGGCGTTGAAGCTTTCTTT.

The CDR3 region is CSASVRGDRETQYF. In nucleotides, the CDR3 is TGCAGTGCTAGTGTCAGGGGGGATCGGGAGACCCAGTACTTC. The chain combines TRBV20-1 with TRBJ2-5; a possible D gene is TRBD1 (7 bases). The V end was cut by 3 bases, the J end by 5 bases, with 16 bases between. CDR3 length: 14 amino acids. Germline V CDR1 and CDR2: DFQATT, SNEGSKA (reference sequence).

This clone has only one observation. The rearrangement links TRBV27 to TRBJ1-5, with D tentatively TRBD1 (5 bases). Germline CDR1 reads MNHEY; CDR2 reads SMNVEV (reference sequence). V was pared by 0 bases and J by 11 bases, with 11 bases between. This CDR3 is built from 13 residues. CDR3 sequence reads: CASSLSGVRAQHF. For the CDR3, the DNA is TGTGCCAGCAGTTTATCTGGGGTCAGGGCCCAGCATTTT.

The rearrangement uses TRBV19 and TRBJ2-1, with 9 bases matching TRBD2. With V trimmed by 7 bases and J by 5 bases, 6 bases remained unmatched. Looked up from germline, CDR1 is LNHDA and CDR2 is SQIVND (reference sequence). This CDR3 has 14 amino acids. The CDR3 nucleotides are TGTGCCAGTATGGATAGCGGGGGAGACAATGAGCAGTTCTTC. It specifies CASMDSGGDNEQFF.

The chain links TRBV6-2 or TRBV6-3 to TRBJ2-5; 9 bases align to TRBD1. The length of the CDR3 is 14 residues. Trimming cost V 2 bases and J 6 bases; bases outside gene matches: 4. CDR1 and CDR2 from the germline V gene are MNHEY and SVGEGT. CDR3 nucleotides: TGTGCCAGCAGTTACGGGACAGGGTTGAAGACCCAGTACTTC. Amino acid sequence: CASSYGTGLKTQYF.

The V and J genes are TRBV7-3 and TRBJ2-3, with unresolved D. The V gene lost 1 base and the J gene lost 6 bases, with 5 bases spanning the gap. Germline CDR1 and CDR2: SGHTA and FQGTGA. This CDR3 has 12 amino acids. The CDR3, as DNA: TGTGCCAGCAGCTTAAACAGTGATACGCAGTATTTT. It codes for CASSLNSDTQYF. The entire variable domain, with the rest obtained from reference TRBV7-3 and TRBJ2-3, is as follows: GAGVSQTPSNKVTEKGKYVELRCDPISGHTALYWYRQSLGQGPEFLIYFQGTGAADDSGLPNDRFFAVRPEGSVSTLKIQRTERGDSAVYLCASSLNSDTQYFGPGTRLTVL.

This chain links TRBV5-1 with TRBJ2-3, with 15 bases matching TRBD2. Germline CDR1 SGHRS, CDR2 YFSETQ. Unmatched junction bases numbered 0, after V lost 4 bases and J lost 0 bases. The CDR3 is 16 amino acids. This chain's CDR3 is CASSGLAGGSTDTQYF. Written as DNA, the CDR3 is TGCGCCAGCAGCGGACTAGCGGGAGGGAGCACAGATACGCAGTATTTT.

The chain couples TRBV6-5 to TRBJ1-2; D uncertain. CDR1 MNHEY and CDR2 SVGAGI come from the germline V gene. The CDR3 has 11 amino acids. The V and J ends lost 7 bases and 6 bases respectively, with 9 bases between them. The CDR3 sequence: CASKAPHGYTF. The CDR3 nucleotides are TGTGCCAGCAAAGCCCCCCATGGCTACACCTTC.

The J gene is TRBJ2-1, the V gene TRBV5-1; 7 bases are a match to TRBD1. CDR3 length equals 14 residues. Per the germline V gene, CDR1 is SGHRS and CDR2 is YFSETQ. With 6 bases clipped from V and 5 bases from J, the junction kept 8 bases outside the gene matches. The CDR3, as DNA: TGCGCCAGCACCACCGGGACAGACAACAATGAGCAGTTCTTC. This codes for CASTTGTDNNEQFF. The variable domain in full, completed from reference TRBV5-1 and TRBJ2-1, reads KAGVTQTPRYLIKTRGQQVTLSCSPISGHRSVSWYQQTPGQGLQFLFEYFSETQRNKGNFPGRFSGRQFSNSRSEMNVSTLELGDSALYLCASTTGTDNNEQFFGPGTRLTVL.

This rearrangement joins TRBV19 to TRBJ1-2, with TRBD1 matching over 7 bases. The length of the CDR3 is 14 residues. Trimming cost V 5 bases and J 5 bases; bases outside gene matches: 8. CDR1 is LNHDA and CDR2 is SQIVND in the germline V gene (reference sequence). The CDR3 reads CASSSTGAGYGYTF. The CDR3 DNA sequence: TGTGCCAGTAGTTCCACAGGGGCCGGGTATGGCTACACCTTC.

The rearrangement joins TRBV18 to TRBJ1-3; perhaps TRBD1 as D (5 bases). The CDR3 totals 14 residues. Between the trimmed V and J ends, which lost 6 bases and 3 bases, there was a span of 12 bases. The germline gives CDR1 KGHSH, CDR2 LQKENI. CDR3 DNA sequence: TGTGCCAGCTCGACAGCTGGGCGTGGAAACACCATATATTTT. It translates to CASSTAGRGNTIYF.

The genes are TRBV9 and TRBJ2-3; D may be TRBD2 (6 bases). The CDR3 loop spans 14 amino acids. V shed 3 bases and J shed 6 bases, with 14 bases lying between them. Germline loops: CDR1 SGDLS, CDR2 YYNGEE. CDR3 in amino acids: CASSARLVQDTQYF. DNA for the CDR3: TGTGCCAGCAGCGCGAGACTAGTTCAGGATACGCAGTATTTT.

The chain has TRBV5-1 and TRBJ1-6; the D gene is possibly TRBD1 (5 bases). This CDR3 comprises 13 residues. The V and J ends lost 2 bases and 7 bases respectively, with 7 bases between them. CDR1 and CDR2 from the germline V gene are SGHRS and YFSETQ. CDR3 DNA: TGCGCCAGCAGCTTAAACAGGAATTCACCCCTCCACTTT. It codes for CASSLNRNSPLHF.

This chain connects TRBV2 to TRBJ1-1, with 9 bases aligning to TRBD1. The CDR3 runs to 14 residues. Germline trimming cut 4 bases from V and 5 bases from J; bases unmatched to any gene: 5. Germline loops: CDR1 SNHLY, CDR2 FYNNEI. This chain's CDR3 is CASSVGQGRTEAFF. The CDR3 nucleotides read TGTGCCAGCAGTGTTGGACAGGGGAGGACTGAAGCTTTCTTT.

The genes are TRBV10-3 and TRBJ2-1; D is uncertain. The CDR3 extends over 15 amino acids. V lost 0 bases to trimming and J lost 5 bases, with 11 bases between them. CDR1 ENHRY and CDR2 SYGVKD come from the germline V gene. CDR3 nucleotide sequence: TGTGCCATCAGTGAGTCTGAAGTGAGAAACAATGAGCAGTTCTTC. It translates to CAISESEVRNNEQFF.

The CDR3 coding sequence is TGTGCCAGCAGCGTAGAGGGGTTAAACTATGGCTACACCTTC. This codes for CASSVEGLNYGYTF. The V call is TRBV9, the J call TRBJ1-2; D is possibly TRBD1 (5 bases). Germline values: CDR1 SGDLS, CDR2 YYNGEE. The CDR3 consists of 14 residues. The V gene lost 0 bases and the J gene lost 2 bases, with 8 bases spanning the gap. The full variable domain, with the rest looked up from reference TRBV9 and TRBJ1-2, is DSGVTQTPKHLITATGQRVTLRCSPRSGDLSVYWYQQSLDQGLQFLIQYYNGEERAKGNILERFSAQQFPDLHSELNLSSLELGDSALYFCASSVEGLNYGYTFGSGTRLTVV.

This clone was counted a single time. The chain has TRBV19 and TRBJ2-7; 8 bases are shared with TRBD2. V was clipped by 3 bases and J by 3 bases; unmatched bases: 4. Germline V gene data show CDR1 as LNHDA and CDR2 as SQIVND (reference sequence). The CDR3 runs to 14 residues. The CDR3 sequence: CASSITGGDYEQYF. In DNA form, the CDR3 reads TGTGCCAGTAGTATCACGGGAGGGGACTACGAGCAGTACTTC.